These 22 T cell receptor beta chains were all obtained from the same sample, sequenced in a study of STAT5B mutations in CD4+ large granular lymphocyte leukemia. The table came from immunoSEQ multiplex PCR; TCRdb's copy has only in-frame clones and leaves some out. This sample carries around 29,000 clones, roughly 80% of them seen once, and the ten largest clones take approximately 6.2%. Sequenced material: CD4+ T cells from blood buffy coats. All receptors derive from a human donor in good health.

The chain joins TRBV20-1 to TRBJ2-1; D remains ambiguous. The germline V gene has CDR1 DFQATT and CDR2 SNEGSKA (reference sequence). The CDR3 extends over 11 amino acids. The chain's CDR3 is CSADSYNEQFF. Here the CDR3 DNA reads TGCAGCGCGGACTCCTACAATGAGCAGTTCTTC.

The genes are TRBV5-4 and TRBJ1-2, with 7 bases lining up with TRBD1. The germline gives CDR1 SGHNT, CDR2 YYREEE (reference sequence). The CDR3 loop spans 15 amino acids. Trimming at V came to 4 bases and at J to 7 bases, leaving 13 bases not matched to a gene. The DNA of the CDR3 is TGTGCCAGCAGCCAACTCCGGGACAGCCTTATTGGCTACACCTTC. This gives the protein CASSQLRDSLIGYTF.

This clone appeared once. The rearrangement uses TRBV19 and TRBJ1-4; the D gene is possibly TRBD1 (5 bases). The CDR3 has 15 amino acids. Germline assignment: CDR1 LNHDA and CDR2 SQIVND (reference sequence). The V and J ends lost 5 bases and 5 bases respectively, with 15 bases between them. This CDR3 reads CASSARVGVNEKLFF. CDR3 sequence (DNA): TGTGCCAGTAGTGCCCGAGTGGGGGTAAATGAAAAACTGTTTTTT.

The chain joins TRBV2 to TRBJ2-1, with a possible D match to TRBD1 (6 bases). The CDR3 loop spans 15 amino acids. Trimming removed 5 bases at V and 6 bases at J, with 17 bases between. CDR1 SNHLY and CDR2 FYNNEI come from the germline V gene. Here the CDR3 DNA reads TGTGCCAGCAGTCCCAGGGGCTCTAACCGCAATGAGCAGTTCTTC. Amino acid sequence: CASSPRGSNRNEQFF.

This clone appeared a few times. The chain combines TRBV19 with TRBJ1-6, with 8 bases lining up with TRBD1. The germline CDR1 and CDR2 sequences are LNHDA and SQIVND (reference sequence). The CDR3 loop spans 15 amino acids. Unmatched junction bases numbered 4, after V lost 6 bases and J lost 3 bases. CDR3 DNA sequence: TGTGCCAGTAGCGGACAGGGCCTCTATAATTCACCCCTCCACTTT. This sequence encodes CASSGQGLYNSPLHF. The full variable domain, its missing parts supplied by reference TRBV19 and TRBJ1-6, is DGGITQSPKYLFRKEGQNVTLSCEQNLNHDAMYWYRQDPGQGLRLIYYSQIVNDFQKGDIAEGYSVSREKKESFPLTVTSAQKNPTAFYLCASSGQGLYNSPLHFGNGTRLTVT.

The table lists this clone with a count of one. The chain employs TRBV25-1 and TRBJ2-7; D remains unclear. Trimming shortened V by 4 bases and J by 6 bases, and 25 bases separated the two germline ends. CDR3 length equals 17 residues. Germline V CDR1 and CDR2: MGHDK, SYGVNS. CDR3 sequence: CASSARYHHSNAGEQYV. The DNA of the CDR3 is TGTGCCAGCAGTGCTCGGTACCACCACTCCAATGCCGGCGAGCAGTACGTC.

V gene TRBV4-3 combines with J gene TRBJ1-4, with 7 nucleotides matching TRBD1. The CDR3 contains 16 residues. Trimming removed 0 bases from V and 5 bases from J; junction bases left unmatched: 6. The germline V gene encodes CDR1 LGHNA and CDR2 YSLEER. The CDR3 loop is CASSQERGRPNEKLFF. The CDR3 DNA reads as TGCGCCAGCAGCCAAGAAAGGGGGCGGCCGAATGAAAAACTGTTTTTT.

This clone occurred once. The V call is TRBV7-6, the J call TRBJ2-2; D gene unclear. V lost 0 bases and J 1 base, leaving 9 bases between the germline ends. This CDR3 region has 16 residues. The germline gives CDR1 SGHVS, CDR2 FNYEAQ. CDR3 coding DNA: TGTGCCAGCAGCTTAGCTGGTGCCAGGAACACCGGGGAGCTGTTTTTT. Its translation: CASSLAGARNTGELFF.

The genes are TRBV7-2 and TRBJ1-2, with TRBD1 identical over 7 bases. The CDR3 sequence is 15 residues long. J was trimmed by 6 bases and V by 4 bases; bases with no gene match: 11. Germline V gene sequence: CDR1 SGHTA, CDR2 FQGNSA. CDR3 coding DNA: TGTGCCAGCAGCTCCCGACAGGGAGAAGTTCATGGCTACACCTTC. This translates into CASSSRQGEVHGYTF.

The CDR3 DNA reads as TGTGCCAGCAGCCCACGACCCCAGGGGGGCGAGACCCAGTACTTC. Protein sequence: CASSPRPQGGETQYF. The chain recombines TRBV6-5 with TRBJ2-5; weak D call: TRBD1 (7 bases). The CDR3 runs to 15 residues. Germline V gene lookup returns CDR1 MNHEY and CDR2 SVGAGI. V dropped 6 bases and J dropped 5 bases, with 19 bases sitting between them.

The chain joins TRBV27 to TRBJ2-2; 9 positions agree with TRBD1. The J segment lost 6 bases and the V segment lost 3 bases, leaving 5 bases of the junction unmatched. Germline lookup yields CDR1 MNHEY and CDR2 SMNVEV (reference sequence). CDR3 size: 15 residues. The CDR3 reads CASSFGTGLAGELFF. DNA of the CDR3: TGTGCCAGCAGTTTCGGGACAGGGTTGGCCGGGGAGCTGTTTTTT.

The rearrangement uses TRBV7-2 and TRBJ2-1; no reliable D call. The CDR3 covers 12 residues. Looked up from germline, CDR1 is SGHTA and CDR2 is FQGNSA. The germline V and J ends were trimmed by 6 bases and 4 bases, with 7 bases remaining between them. Here the CDR3 reads CASSPEYNEQFF. The CDR3, as DNA: TGTGCCAGCAGTCCAGAGTACAATGAGCAGTTCTTC.

The chain recombines TRBV7-2 with TRBJ2-4; no firm D call. Per germline, CDR1 SGHTA and CDR2 FQGNSA. V was shortened by 1 base and J by 1 base, with 14 bases between the two germline ends. This CDR3 contains 17 residues. This CDR3 reads CASSLEATLAAKNIQYF. The CDR3 coding sequence is TGTGCCAGCAGCTTAGAGGCTACCCTTGCTGCCAAAAACATTCAGTACTTC.

V gene TRBV19 combines with J gene TRBJ1-6; a possible D gene is TRBD1 (5 bases). This CDR3 comprises 15 residues. V lost 2 bases and J 9 bases, leaving 14 bases between the germline ends. Germline V gene lookup returns CDR1 LNHDA and CDR2 SQIVND (reference sequence). The CDR3 region has the DNA TGTGCCAGTAGTATATCCGGGACTACTAGTTCACCCCTCCACTTT. It encodes CASSISGTTSSPLHF.

The chain's CDR3 is CASMGQGNKYNEQFF. The DNA of the CDR3 is TGTGCCAGTATGGGCCAGGGGAATAAGTACAATGAGCAGTTCTTC. The chain couples TRBV19 to TRBJ2-1, with D perhaps TRBD1 (6 bases). The CDR3 totals 15 residues. From germline, CDR1 is LNHDA and CDR2 SQIVND (reference sequence). Trimming removed 7 bases at V and 4 bases at J, with 17 bases between.

There are a few counts of this clone. The chain links TRBV4-1 to TRBJ2-2; the D is unclear. CDR3 size: 16 residues. Germline CDR1 and CDR2: MGHRA and YSYEKL. Trimming took 1 base from V and 4 from J, leaving 13 bases between them. This chain's CDR3 is CASSQVDLVVTGELFF. The DNA for the CDR3 is TGCGCCAGCAGCCAAGTCGACCTGGTCGTCACCGGGGAGCTGTTTTTT.

This clone appeared a few times. The gene calls are TRBV11-2 and TRBJ1-5; TRBD1 is a possible D gene (5 bases). With 4 bases removed from V and 6 bases from J, the gap between germline ends came to 16 bases. The CDR3 loop spans 15 amino acids. Per the germline V gene, CDR1 is SGHAT and CDR2 is FQNNGV. The CDR3 DNA follows: TGTGCCAGCAGCTCCACAGTGGACGGGGGTCAGCCCCAGCATTTT. Protein: CASSSTVDGGQPQHF.

The chain joins TRBV21-1 to TRBJ2-6. TRBV21-1 is listed as a pseudogene. This CDR3 spans 17 amino acids. CDR3 region: CASSKAKGPSGANVLTF. CDR3 coding DNA: TGTGCCAGCAGCAAGGCGAAGGGTCCCTCTGGGGCCAACGTCCTGACTTTC.

This chain joins TRBV6-6 and TRBJ1-1, with 7 bases fitting TRBD1. There are 13 residues in the CDR3. Per the germline V gene, CDR1 is MNHNY and CDR2 is SVGAGI (reference sequence). The junction had 9 bases not matched to a gene; V was cut back by 6 bases and J by 8 bases. CDR3 protein: CASSPGTETEAFF. DNA of the CDR3: TGTGCCAGCAGCCCCGGGACAGAGACGGAAGCTTTCTTT.

The genes are TRBV5-4 and TRBJ2-1; D might be TRBD2 (6 bases). Trimming left V 1 base short and J 5 bases short, with 19 bases between. The germline V gene encodes CDR1 SGHNT and CDR2 YYREEE (reference sequence). The CDR3 is made up of 17 amino acids. For the CDR3, the DNA is TGTGCCAGCAGCTTGCCTAGACTAGAAAACTTTCACAATGAGCAGTTCTTC. Protein product: CASSLPRLENFHNEQFF.

The CDR3 sequence: CASSFPPPNEKLFF. For the CDR3, the DNA is TGTGCCAGCAGCTTCCCCCCCCCTAATGAAAAACTGTTTTTT. This sequence joins TRBV5-6 and TRBJ1-4; D is ambiguous. The CDR3 covers 14 residues. Germline V gene sequence: CDR1 SGHDT, CDR2 YYEEEE. Trimming left V 2 bases short and J 3 bases short, with 8 bases between.

As DNA, the CDR3 is TGTGCCAGCACCCTTTGGGGCGGGGGCAATGAGCAGTTCTTC. Amino acids: CASTLWGGGNEQFF. This chain joins TRBV7-2 and TRBJ2-1, with 7 nucleotides matching TRBD2. CDR3 size: 14 residues. J lost 6 bases, V lost 7 bases, and 9 bases had no gene match. Germline V gene sequence: CDR1 SGHTA, CDR2 FQGNSA. Combining the CDR3 with reference TRBV7-2 and TRBJ2-1 gives the whole variable domain GAGVSQSPSNKVTEKGKDVELRCDPISGHTALYWYRQSLGQGLEFLIYFQGNSAPDKSGLPSDRFSAERTGGSVSTLTIQRTQQEDSAVYLCASTLWGGGNEQFFGPGTRLTVL.